The T cell receptor beta chain described here comes from a study of CD8+ T cells in alopecia areata. Study-wide points: Among the cells sequenced in scalp samples are also the resident alphabeta T cells of normal skin. Patients shared TCRs less clearly than mice did, possibly owing to HLA.

Sequencing templates came from extracted RNA that was reverse transcribed into cDNA. The protocol was immunoSEQ multiplex PCR, while the TCRdb copy is restricted to in-frame clones and leaves out a portion. The repertoire holds approximately 150,000 clones, roughly 60% seen once, with less than 40% in the top ten. Concerning this clone itself: As yet, its antigen is unknown.

T lymphocytes (CD4+ and CD8+) were sorted from PBMCs. This TCR derives from a human donor in good health. Sequences were obtained from CD8+ T cells sorted from blood.

The chain's CDR3 is CASSSLRETQYF. CDR3 bases: TGTGCCAGCAGCTCACTTCGGGAGACCCAGTACTTC. This chain links TRBV7-9 with TRBJ2-5; no reliable D call. Looked up from germline, CDR1 is SEHNR and CDR2 is FQNEAQ (reference sequence). The CDR3 sequence is 12 residues long. Trimming took off 4 bases at V and 5 bases at J, with 8 bases between the two ends.